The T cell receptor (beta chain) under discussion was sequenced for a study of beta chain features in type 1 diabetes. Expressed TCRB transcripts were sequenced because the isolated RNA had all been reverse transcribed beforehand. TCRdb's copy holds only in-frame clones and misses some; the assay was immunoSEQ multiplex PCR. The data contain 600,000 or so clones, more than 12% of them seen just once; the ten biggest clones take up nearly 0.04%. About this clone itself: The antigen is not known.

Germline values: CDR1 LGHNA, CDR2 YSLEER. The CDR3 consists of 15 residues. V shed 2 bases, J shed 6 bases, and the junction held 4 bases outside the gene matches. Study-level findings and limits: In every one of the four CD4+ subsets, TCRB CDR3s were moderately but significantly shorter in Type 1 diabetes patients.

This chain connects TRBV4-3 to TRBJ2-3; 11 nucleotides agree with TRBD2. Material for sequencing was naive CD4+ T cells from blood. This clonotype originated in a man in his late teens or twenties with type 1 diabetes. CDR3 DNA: TGCGCCAGCAGCCAATTTAGCGGGGGGGCGGATACGCAGTATTTT. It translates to CASSQFSGGADTQYF.